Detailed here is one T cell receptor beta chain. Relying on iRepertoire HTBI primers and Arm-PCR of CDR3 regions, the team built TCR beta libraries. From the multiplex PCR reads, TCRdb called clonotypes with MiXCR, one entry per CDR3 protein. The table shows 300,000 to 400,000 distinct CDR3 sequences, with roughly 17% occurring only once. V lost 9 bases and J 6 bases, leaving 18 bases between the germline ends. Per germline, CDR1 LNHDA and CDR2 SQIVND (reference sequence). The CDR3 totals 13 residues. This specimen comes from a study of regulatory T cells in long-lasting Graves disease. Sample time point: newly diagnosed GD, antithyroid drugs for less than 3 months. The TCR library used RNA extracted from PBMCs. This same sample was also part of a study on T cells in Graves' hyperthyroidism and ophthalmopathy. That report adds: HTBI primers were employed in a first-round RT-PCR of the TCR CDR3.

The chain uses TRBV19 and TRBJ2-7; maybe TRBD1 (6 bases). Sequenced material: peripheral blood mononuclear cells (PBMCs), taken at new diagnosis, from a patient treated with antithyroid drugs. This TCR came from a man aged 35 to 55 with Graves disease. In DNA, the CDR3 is TGTGCCAGAGGGACATTCCAACCCTCCGAGCAGTACTTC. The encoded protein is CARGTFQPSEQYF.